This TCR beta chain was captured by sequencing in a study of blood T cell repertoires in COVID-19. About the research overall: PBMCs, B-cell-depleted T cells, or T cells provided the cDNA or gDNA that made up the material.

Participant age was about 18 to 95 years, and participants resided in 20 to 30 US areas. Resolution of symptoms, clearance, or two negative PCRs was present in recovered Cohort 3 donors. The authors' processing: Estimation of nucleated cell counts relied on the amplification of reference gene primers. Repertoires were generated with immunoSEQ multiplex PCR, while TCRdb's copy carries only in-frame clones and drops some. The DNA gave D and trimming, while V, J and clone size come from that table. Here the sample spans 360,000 or so clones, 85% to 90% being singletons. This clone was seen more than once but under ten times. The junction had 9 bases not matched to a gene; V was cut back by 4 bases and J by 2 bases. Germline CDR1 SGHAT, CDR2 FQNNGV. The CDR3 is made up of 16 amino acids.

This clonotype originated in a woman between 25 and 40 years old who had recovered from COVID-19. Material for sequencing was PBMCs or T cells enriched from blood (not recorded which). This chain links TRBV11-2 with TRBJ2-7; 9 bases agree with TRBD1. The CDR3 reads CASSSFRRQGAYEQYF. The CDR3 DNA is TGTGCCAGCAGCTCGTTCCGTAGACAGGGGGCCTACGAGCAGTACTTC.